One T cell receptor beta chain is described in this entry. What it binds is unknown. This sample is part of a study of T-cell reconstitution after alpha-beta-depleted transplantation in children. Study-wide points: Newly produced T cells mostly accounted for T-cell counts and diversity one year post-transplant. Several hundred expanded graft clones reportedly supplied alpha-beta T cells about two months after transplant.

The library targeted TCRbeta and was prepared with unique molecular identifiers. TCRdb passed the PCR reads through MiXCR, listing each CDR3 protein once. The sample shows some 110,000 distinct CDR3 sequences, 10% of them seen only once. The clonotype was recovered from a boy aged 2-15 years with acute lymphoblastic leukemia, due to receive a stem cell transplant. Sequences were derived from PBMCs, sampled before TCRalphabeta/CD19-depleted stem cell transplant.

CDR3 sequence reads: CASSNFGGAQEQYF. CDR3 in DNA: TGTGCCAGCAGTAATTTCGGGGGGGCGCAAGAGCAGTACTTC. The V gene is TRBV28, the J gene TRBJ2-7; 8 bases map to TRBD2. The CDR3 consists of 14 residues. CDR1 is MDHEN, CDR2 SYDVKM, per germline. The V segment lost 5 bases and the J segment 7 bases; nucleotides outside the gene matches: 10. The variable domain in full, with the rest retrieved from reference TRBV28 and TRBJ2-7, is DVKVTQSSRYLVKRTGEKVFLECVQDMDHENMFWYRQDPGLGLRLIYFSYDVKMKEKGDIPEGYSVSREKKERFSLILESASTNQTSMYLCASSNFGGAQEQYFGPGTRLTVT.